These 31 T cell receptor beta chains originate from one sample sequenced in a study of blood T cell repertoires in COVID-19. The repertoire was sequenced with immunoSEQ multiplex PCR; TCRdb's copy has only in-frame clones and lacks some. The table includes a few hundred thousand clones, 85% to 90% detected once. Sequenced sample: PBMCs or T cells enriched from blood (not recorded which). The receptors were sampled from an older woman in a cohort exposed to, infected with or recovered from COVID-19 (not recorded which).

Only one count was recorded for this clone. The V and J genes are TRBV9 and TRBJ2-2; 12 nucleotides match TRBD2. Germline CDR1 SGDLS, CDR2 YYNGEE. The CDR3 loop spans 18 amino acids. The ends lost 4 bases at V and 8 bases at J; junction bases unmatched: 15. The CDR3 DNA reads as TGTGCCAGCAGCCCCGACCCTTGGACTAGCGGGACGCCTGGGGAGCTGTTTTTT. It is translated as CASSPDPWTSGTPGELFF.

CDR3: CASSRQGTYGYTF. The CDR3 region has the DNA TGTGCCAGCAGCCGCCAGGGGACCTATGGCTACACCTTC. The genes are TRBV6-5 and TRBJ1-2, with D possibly being TRBD1 (6 bases). Trimming cost V 6 bases and J 4 bases, with 12 bases left between them. Germline CDR1 and CDR2: MNHEY and SVGAGI. There are 13 residues in the CDR3.

The V call is TRBV10-3, the J call TRBJ2-3, with 10 positions matching TRBD2. The CDR3 length is 14 residues. Germline assignment: CDR1 ENHRY and CDR2 SYGVKD. After removal of 11 bases from V and 5 bases from J, the junction contained 10 bases not matched to a gene. The CDR3 sequence is CAARAGGRGDTQYF. Here the CDR3 DNA reads TGTGCCGCCCGAGCGGGAGGGCGGGGAGATACGCAGTATTTT.

The chain uses TRBV14 and TRBJ2-2; D gene uncertain. The V and J ends lost 0 bases and 8 bases respectively, with 7 bases between them. From germline, CDR1 is SGHDN and CDR2 FVKESK. This CDR3 comprises 13 residues. The CDR3 loop is CASSQDMEGELFF. The CDR3 coding sequence is TGTGCCAGCAGCCAAGATATGGAGGGGGAGCTGTTTTTT.

This clone was seen a few times. The chain links TRBV21-1 to TRBJ1-1. TRBV21-1 is flagged as a pseudogene. The CDR3 length is 14 residues. CDR3 amino acids: CASSKVKGVAAAFF. DNA of the CDR3: TGTGCCAGCAGCAAAGTTAAGGGAGTGGCGGCAGCTTTCTTT.

This clone has a single count. The chain employs TRBV9 and TRBJ1-2; no reliable D call. This CDR3 has 14 residues. Germline assignment: CDR1 SGDLS and CDR2 YYNGEE. Trimming cost V 2 bases and J 4 bases, with 12 bases left between them. The CDR3 sequence: CASSVREGGYGYTF. The CDR3 nucleotides read TGTGCCAGCAGCGTGAGGGAGGGTGGCTATGGCTACACCTTC.

This chain connects TRBV7-2 to TRBJ2-2; TRBD2 might be the D (5 bases). The length of the CDR3 is 15 residues. Germline V gives CDR1 SGHTA, CDR2 FQGNSA. Deletions cut 5 bases from V and 6 bases from J, with 16 bases between. The CDR3 reads CASSPRTGIAGELFF. The CDR3 region has the DNA TGTGCCAGCAGCCCAAGGACGGGGATCGCCGGGGAGCTGTTTTTT.

V is TRBV23-1 and J is TRBJ2-7, with D possibly being TRBD2 (6 bases). TRBV23-1 is noted as an ORF with a role that remains uncertain. This CDR3 comprises 14 residues. V was pared by 0 bases and J by 6 bases, with 12 bases between. The CDR3 protein is CASSQSPGAVEQYF. The DNA of the CDR3 is TGCGCCAGCAGTCAATCCCCGGGAGCTGTCGAGCAGTACTTC.

The V call is TRBV4-3, the J call TRBJ2-3, with 9 positions matching TRBD2. The CDR3 contains 15 residues. The germline CDR1 and CDR2 sequences are LGHNA and YSLEER. Trimming removed 4 bases from V and 1 base from J; junction bases left unmatched: 3. The CDR3 DNA sequence: TGCGCCAGCAGCCTATTAGCGGGAGGCACAGATACGCAGTATTTT. Residues: CASSLLAGGTDTQYF.

V gene TRBV19 combines with J gene TRBJ2-1; 9 bases agree with TRBD2. This CDR3 contains 16 residues. CDR1 LNHDA and CDR2 SQIVND come from the germline V gene (reference sequence). Unmatched junction bases numbered 10, after V lost 7 bases and J lost 3 bases. CDR3 sequence reads: CASKGLLAGFYNEQFF. CDR3 bases: TGTGCCAGTAAGGGTCTGCTAGCGGGGTTCTACAATGAGCAGTTCTTC. Full variable domain (outside the CDR3, taken from reference TRBV19 and TRBJ2-1): DGGITQSPKYLFRKEGQNVTLSCEQNLNHDAMYWYRQDPGQGLRLIYYSQIVNDFQKGDIAEGYSVSREKKESFPLTVTSAQKNPTAFYLCASKGLLAGFYNEQFFGPGTRLTVL.

The rearrangement joins TRBV4-3 to TRBJ2-1, with 11 bases matching TRBD2. The CDR3 spans 15 residues. In germline, CDR1 is LGHNA, CDR2 YSLEER. The V segment lost 3 bases and the J segment 5 bases; nucleotides outside the gene matches: 3. CDR3 sequence (DNA): TGCGCCAGCAGCCACGGGACTAGCGGTAACAATGAGCAGTTCTTC. Translation gives CASSHGTSGNNEQFF.

V is TRBV19 and J is TRBJ1-2, with 7 bases lining up with TRBD1. V was pared by 3 bases and J by 2 bases, with 6 bases of the junction left unmatched. CDR1 and CDR2 from the germline V gene are LNHDA and SQIVND (reference sequence). The CDR3 sequence is 15 residues long. CDR3 protein: CASSIGTAENYGYTF. CDR3 nucleotide sequence: TGTGCCAGTAGTATTGGGACAGCCGAAAACTATGGCTACACCTTC.

The chain is built from TRBV27 and TRBJ2-2, with TRBD1 matching over 12 bases. The CDR3 extends over 18 amino acids. Germline CDR1 MNHEY, CDR2 SMNVEV (reference sequence). The V gene end was trimmed by 5 bases and the J gene end by 8 bases; junction bases not matched to a gene: 15. The CDR3 region is CASSPGTGGPNEMGELFF. CDR3 DNA: TGTGCCAGCAGTCCCGGGACAGGGGGCCCAAACGAGATGGGGGAGCTGTTTTTT.

The chain is built from TRBV18 and TRBJ1-1, with TRBD1 as a possible D gene (6 bases). V shed 6 bases and J shed 4 bases, with 21 bases lying between them. This CDR3 region has 16 residues. The germline V gene has CDR1 KGHSH and CDR2 LQKENI. CDR3 DNA sequence: TGTGCCAGCTCGCTCTACAGGGTACGGTCGACCACTGAAGCTTTCTTT. It encodes CASSLYRVRSTTEAFF.

The chain is built from TRBV2 and TRBJ2-2; D is perhaps TRBD1 (5 bases). This CDR3 is built from 13 residues. Germline lookup yields CDR1 SNHLY and CDR2 FYNNEI. V shed 2 bases and J shed 7 bases, with 8 bases lying between them. CDR3 residues: CASSESGFGELFF. Written as DNA, the CDR3 is TGTGCCAGCAGTGAATCAGGGTTCGGGGAGCTGTTTTTT. The full variable domain, rest sourced from reference TRBV2 and TRBJ2-2, is EPEVTQTPSHQVTQMGQEVILRCVPISNHLYFYWYRQILGQKVEFLVSFYNNEISEKSEIFDDQFSVERPDGSNFTLKIRSTKLEDSAMYFCASSESGFGELFFGEGSRLTVL.

V gene TRBV12-3 or TRBV12-4 combines with J gene TRBJ2-1, with D hard to call. The ends were cut back, 1 base at V and 9 bases at J, with 4 bases in the middle. There are 11 residues in the CDR3. DNA of the CDR3: TGTGCCAGCAGTTTAGGCGGTGAGCAGTTCTTC. Its translation is CASSLGGEQFF.

A single count supports this clone. This rearrangement joins TRBV24-1 to TRBJ2-5; weak D call: TRBD2 (6 bases). Germline V gene sequence: CDR1 KGHDR, CDR2 SFDVKD. V lost 7 bases to trimming and J lost 5 bases, with 16 bases between them. This CDR3 is 14 amino acids long. CDR3 in DNA: TGTGCCACCAGCCTTAGCGGAGGTGGGGAGACCCAGTACTTC. It specifies CATSLSGGGETQYF.

The V call is TRBV7-2, the J call TRBJ2-7; 9 nucleotides agree with TRBD2. This CDR3 region has 16 residues. J lost 0 bases, V lost 0 bases, and 3 bases had no gene match. Germline V gene lookup returns CDR1 SGHTA and CDR2 FQGNSA. The DNA for the CDR3 is TGTGCCAGCAGCTTAGCGCTAGCGGGGAGCTCCTACGAGCAGTACTTC. Its translation: CASSLALAGSSYEQYF.

The V and J genes are TRBV21-1 and TRBJ2-2; TRBD2 reflects the table's D call only, with no check against the DNA. TRBV21-1 is a known pseudogene. The CDR3 length is 19 residues. The CDR3 DNA reads TGTGCCAGCAGCACCCAACCGACTAGCGGGTGTGCGAACACCGGGGAGCTGTTTTTT. Amino acids: CASSTQPTSGCANTGELFF.

The count of this clone is one. The gene calls are TRBV10-3 and TRBJ1-1; 7 nucleotides align to TRBD1. J lost 6 bases, V lost 7 bases, and 8 bases had no gene match. This CDR3 is built from 13 residues. In germline, CDR1 is ENHRY, CDR2 SYGVKD. CDR3 region: CAITRAQGAEAFF. The CDR3 DNA is TGTGCCATCACCCGCGCGCAGGGGGCTGAAGCTTTCTTT.

The genes are TRBV2 and TRBJ2-2, with TRBD2 matching 9 bases. CDR1 and CDR2 (germline): SNHLY, FYNNEI. V was clipped by 1 base and J by 7 bases; unmatched bases: 7. The CDR3 has 16 residues. The CDR3 sequence is CASSEGAGGPIGELFF. The CDR3 DNA sequence: TGTGCCAGCAGTGAAGGGGCGGGAGGGCCTATCGGGGAGCTGTTTTTT.

The J gene is TRBJ1-5, the V gene TRBV4-1, with 9 bases that match TRBD1. The germline V gene has CDR1 MGHRA and CDR2 YSYEKL. The CDR3 has 15 residues. V lost 2 bases and J lost 6; bases outside the gene matches: 5. The CDR3 loop is CASSQRTGGSQPQHF. As DNA, the CDR3 is TGCGCCAGCAGCCAAAGAACAGGGGGCAGTCAGCCCCAGCATTTT.

CDR3 sequence (DNA): TGTGCCAGCAGTAATACAGGGACTGAAGCTTTCTTT. Translating it yields CASSNTGTEAFF. The chain couples TRBV27 to TRBJ1-1; D may be TRBD1 (6 bases). V lost 5 bases and J 5 bases, leaving 9 bases between the germline ends. Looked up from germline, CDR1 is MNHEY and CDR2 is SMNVEV (reference sequence). The CDR3 sequence is 12 residues long.

This chain uses TRBV19 with TRBJ2-1; TRBD1 agrees at 9 bases. The V and J ends lost 4 bases and 4 bases, in that order; junction bases with no gene match: 8. CDR3 size: 16 residues. The V gene's germline CDR1 is LNHDA and CDR2 SQIVND (reference sequence). The CDR3 region has the DNA TGTGCCAGTAGTAAGGGGACAGGGCGACCTTACAATGAGCAGTTCTTC. Its translation is CASSKGTGRPYNEQFF.

A few counts support this clone. The chain uses TRBV4-2 and TRBJ2-4; D may be TRBD2 (6 bases). The V gene lost 4 bases and the J gene lost 0 bases, with 10 bases spanning the gap. The CDR3 totals 15 residues. From germline, CDR1 is LGHNA and CDR2 YNFKEQ. The CDR3 nucleotides are TGTGCCAGCAGCCCCCCGGGACTAGCCAAAAACATTCAGTACTTC. It encodes CASSPPGLAKNIQYF.

This clone showed up just a few times. J is TRBJ1-6 and V is TRBV6-6, with 12 bases lining up with TRBD1. This CDR3 is 21 amino acids long. After removal of 5 bases from V and 10 bases from J, the junction contained 24 bases not matched to a gene. CDR1 MNHNY and CDR2 SVGAGI come from the germline V gene (reference sequence). DNA for the CDR3: TGTGCCAGCAGTCGTCCCGGGACAGGGGGCCGGCGCTCAGAAACGACGTCACCCCTCCACTTT. Encoded protein: CASSRPGTGGRRSETTSPLHF.

This chain connects TRBV3-1 (or the pseudogene TRBV3-2) to TRBJ2-3; the match to TRBD1 covers 8 bases. V dropped 4 bases and J dropped 2; count of bases not matched to a gene: 5. This CDR3 region has 15 residues. CDR1 and CDR2 from the germline V gene are LGHDT and YNNKEL (reference sequence). The CDR3 reads CASSPGQGLTDTQYF. CDR3 DNA sequence: TGTGCCAGCAGCCCAGGACAGGGACTCACAGATACGCAGTATTTT.

The gene calls are TRBV14 and TRBJ1-4, with 9 bases fitting TRBD1. After removal of 4 bases from V and 7 bases from J, the junction contained 7 bases not matched to a gene. The CDR3 runs 15 residues. Germline lookup yields CDR1 SGHDN and CDR2 FVKESK. CDR3 sequence: CASSPTQGAGEKLFF. The CDR3, as DNA: TGTGCCAGCAGCCCAACACAGGGGGCCGGTGAAAAACTGTTTTTT.

This clone was seen a handful of times. V and J are TRBV11-1 and TRBJ2-7; weak D call: TRBD2 (5 bases). Germline V gene data show CDR1 as SGHAT and CDR2 as FQDESV (reference sequence). With 3 bases removed from V and 3 bases from J, the gap between germline ends came to 9 bases. This CDR3 spans 13 amino acids. As DNA, the CDR3 is TGTGCCAGCAGCTTGAGGGATGGCTACGAGCAGTACTTC. It is translated as CASSLRDGYEQYF.

This clone occurred once. The genes are TRBV7-9 and TRBJ2-1, with 15 bases that match TRBD2. There are 18 residues in the CDR3. Unmatched junction bases numbered 6, after V lost 2 bases and J lost 4 bases. CDR1 and CDR2 from the germline V gene are SEHNR and FQNEAQ (reference sequence). This CDR3 reads CASSLRVGTSGRYNEQFF. The CDR3 DNA reads as TGTGCCAGCAGCTTACGGGTTGGGACTAGCGGGAGGTACAATGAGCAGTTCTTC.

This chain connects TRBV24-1 to TRBJ1-2; D ambiguous. V dropped 0 bases and J dropped 7 bases, with 11 bases sitting between them. The CDR3 runs 14 residues. Germline CDR1 is KGHDR and CDR2 is SFDVKD. Written as DNA, the CDR3 is TGTGCCACCAGTGATTTGTATCAGGTGGTTGGCTACACCTTC. It yields the protein CATSDLYQVVGYTF.